This T cell receptor beta chain was documented in a study of CD8+ T cells in alopecia areata. Whole-study results and caveats: Higher clonality than in normal scalp was seen in lesional scalp, especially alopecia totalis/universalis.

The CDR3 has 15 amino acids. V lost 3 bases and J 2 bases, leaving 14 bases between the germline ends. Germline V gene sequence: CDR1 SGHDT, CDR2 YYEEEE. Turning to this clone: What it recognizes is unknown.

Extracted RNA was reverse transcribed into cDNA, the sequencing template. Libraries were prepared by immunoSEQ multiplex PCR; TCRdb keeps only in-frame clonotypes and omits some of them. The sample lists about 190,000 clones; 59% were seen once. The chain combines TRBV5-6 with TRBJ1-2; D is unresolved. The input for sequencing was CD4+ T cells sorted from blood, taken at week 0. This clonotype was sampled from a human donor with alopecia areata. The CDR3 protein is CASSWYRRANYGYTF. CDR3 in DNA: TGTGCCAGCAGCTGGTACAGAAGAGCAAACTATGGCTACACCTTC.